Sequencing of this T cell receptor (beta chain) was carried out in a study of T-cell reconstitution after alpha-beta-depleted transplantation in children. Whole-study findings and limits: High day-60 TCRbeta diversity in some patients came from surviving recipient T cells and thymic progenitors. Expanded clones from the graft, numbering several hundred, reportedly supplied alpha-beta T cells about two months after transplant.

CDR3 length equals 15 residues. CDR1 and CDR2 from the germline V gene are MDHEN and SYDVKM. With 4 bases removed from V and 0 bases from J, the gap between germline ends came to 10 bases. This clonotype was seen repeatedly, ten times or more. Its antigen is as yet unknown. Unique molecular identifiers featured in how the TCRbeta library was prepared. TCRdb re-analysed the PCR reads in MiXCR, keeping a single row per CDR3 protein. The sample lists under 750,000 distinct CDR3 sequences, 23% occurring once. Here the sequenced sample was PBMCs, mostly from graft donor cells, taken 360 days after TCRalphabeta/CD19-depleted stem cell transplant. This TCR derives from a boy under two years old who had a stem cell transplant for acute myeloid leukemia, so the T cells may come from the graft donor. This rearrangement joins TRBV28 to TRBJ2-4; D not resolved. Here the CDR3 reads CASSSQRGAKNIQYF. The CDR3 bases are TGTGCCAGCAGTTCCCAGCGAGGAGCCAAAAACATTCAGTACTTC.